Listed here are 2 T cell receptor beta chains from one sample, sequenced in a study of OX40 agonist ivuxolimab in advanced cancers. Profiled with immunoSEQ multiplex PCR; TCRdb holds only in-frame clones, not every one. The sample carries roughly 48,000 clones, 70% to 85% recorded once. The sample here was CD4+ or CD8+ T cells sorted from blood, taken in a trial of the OX40 agonist ivuxolimab. These receptor sequences come from an adult with an advanced solid tumor such as melanoma, head and neck, liver or kidney cancer.

The genes are TRBV7-2 and TRBJ2-6; no clear D gene. Germline values: CDR1 SGHTA, CDR2 FQGNSA. The CDR3 spans 16 residues. Trimming cost V 1 base and J 0 bases, with 7 bases left between them. CDR3 bases: TGTGCCAGCAGCTTAGGACCGGCCTCTGGGGCCAACGTCCTGACTTTC. Protein product: CASSLGPASGANVLTF.

V gene TRBV27 combines with J gene TRBJ2-1; 7 positions agree with TRBD2. V was pared by 4 bases and J by 4 bases, with 10 bases of the junction left unmatched. Per germline, CDR1 MNHEY and CDR2 SMNVEV (reference sequence). This CDR3 spans 16 amino acids. The CDR3 region is CASSSRGRERYNEQFF. CDR3 nucleotide sequence: TGTGCCAGCAGTTCCCGTGGGCGGGAGAGGTACAATGAGCAGTTCTTC.